A single sample gave rise to the 21 T cell receptor beta chains below, sequenced in a study of human T cells and chemical hapten exposure. Time point meaning: patch test 2, 6 weeks after DPC sensitization. Treatment denoted: therapeutic diphenylcyclopropenone sensitization with weekly scalp DPC. TCRdb recomputed calls from the RACE reads with MiXCR, one row per CDR3 protein. The sample consists of a few hundred thousand distinct CDR3 sequences, around 6% of them appearing once. Sequenced here: whole blood, sampled in connection with sensitization to the hapten diphenylcyclopropenone (DPC). These receptors were obtained from a woman between 18 and 29 years old with alopecia areata. Some clones in this sample may be carry-over from other donors' samples.

This clonotype was seen more than once but under ten times. The chain joins TRBV29-1 to TRBJ2-7, with D unresolved. The CDR3 sequence is 14 residues long. Germline CDR1 SQVTM, CDR2 ANQGSEA. Trimming took 5 bases from V and 6 from J, leaving 20 bases between them. Written as DNA, the CDR3 is TGCAGCGTTACCCGGCTTGGAGCGTTGCGCGAGCAGTACTTC. Protein: CSVTRLGALREQYF.

This clonotype was recorded at least ten times. The CDR3 region has the DNA TGTGCCAGCAGTTTCGACAGGGACGCCCTAGGCTACACCTTC. Protein: CASSFDRDALGYTF. This chain links TRBV12-3 or TRBV12-4 with TRBJ1-2, with TRBD1 identical over 7 bases. There are 14 residues in the CDR3. The junction had 9 bases not matched to a gene; V was cut back by 3 bases and J by 8 bases.

V is TRBV14 and J is TRBJ1-2, with TRBD1 identical over 7 bases. Losses at the gene ends were 3 bases for V and 7 bases for J; bases not matched to a gene: 11. Germline loops: CDR1 SGHDN, CDR2 FVKESK. The CDR3 has 15 residues. The CDR3 is CASSHFAGGAFGYTF. The CDR3 nucleotides are TGTGCCAGCAGCCATTTCGCAGGGGGTGCCTTTGGCTACACCTTC.

This rearrangement joins TRBV28 to TRBJ1-1, with unresolved D. V gave up 4 bases and J gave up 1 base, with 16 bases separating them. This CDR3 spans 16 amino acids. From germline, CDR1 is MDHEN and CDR2 SYDVKM. This chain's CDR3 is CASSSASGFRNTEAFF. CDR3 nucleotides: TGTGCCAGCAGTTCTGCGTCGGGTTTTCGGAACACTGAAGCTTTCTTT. The full variable domain, with the rest looked up from reference TRBV28 and TRBJ1-1, is DVKVTQSSRYLVKRTGEKVFLECVQDMDHENMFWYRQDPGLGLRLIYFSYDVKMKEKGDIPEGYSVSREKKERFSLILESASTNQTSMYLCASSSASGFRNTEAFFGQGTRLTVV.

CDR3: CASRLGGRGMNEQFF. CDR3 DNA: TGTGCCAGCAGATTAGGGGGTAGAGGTATGAATGAGCAGTTCTTC. This chain links TRBV6-2 or TRBV6-3 with TRBJ2-1; weak D call: TRBD1 (6 bases). From germline, CDR1 is MNHEY and CDR2 SVGEGT. CDR3 length: 15 residues. The ends were cut back, 6 bases at V and 7 bases at J, with 19 bases in the middle.

The sample holds a few counts of this clonotype. This chain joins TRBV6-2 or TRBV6-3 and TRBJ2-7; perhaps TRBD1 as D (5 bases). This CDR3 region has 14 residues. Germline CDR1 reads MNHEY; CDR2 reads SVGEGT. Trimming took 2 bases from V and 1 from J, leaving 9 bases between them. The CDR3 loop is CASSYGRVSYEQYF. The CDR3 DNA reads TGTGCCAGCAGTTACGGCAGGGTTTCCTACGAGCAGTACTTC.

This clonotype showed up many times. This sequence joins TRBV12-3 or TRBV12-4 and TRBJ2-4, with D possibly matching TRBD2 (5 bases). This CDR3 contains 13 residues. Deletions cut 5 bases from V and 10 bases from J, with 15 bases between. CDR3 nucleotide sequence: TGTGCCAGCAGTGTCCGTTTAGGCGGGATTCAGTACTTC. Encoded protein: CASSVRLGGIQYF.

The chain links TRBV10-3 to TRBJ2-6, with a tentative D call TRBD1 (6 bases). V lost 6 bases, J lost 0 bases, and 18 bases lay in between. This CDR3 has 18 amino acids. The germline CDR1 and CDR2 sequences are ENHRY and SYGVKD. The CDR3 nucleotides read TGTGCCATCAGCCCCGGACAGACCCAAGGCTCTGGGGCCAACGTCCTGACTTTC. Encoded protein: CAISPGQTQGSGANVLTF.

This clonotype was observed a few times. This chain joins TRBV7-2 and TRBJ1-2; D unresolved. The germline V and J ends were trimmed by 1 base and 5 bases, with 8 bases remaining between them. This CDR3 spans 13 amino acids. Per the germline V gene, CDR1 is SGHTA and CDR2 is FQGNSA. Here the CDR3 reads CASSLESRYGYTF. CDR3 bases: TGTGCCAGCAGCTTAGAGTCTCGATATGGCTACACCTTC.

There are many counts of this clonotype. The chain has TRBV7-2 and TRBJ1-1, with D unresolved. V was pared by 6 bases and J by 2 bases, with 13 bases between. The CDR3 is 14 residues long. Germline V gives CDR1 SGHTA, CDR2 FQGNSA. CDR3 bases: TGTGCCAGCAGGGAGAGACGGAGTAACACTGAAGCTTTCTTT. It translates to CASRERRSNTEAFF.

The genes are TRBV18 and TRBJ2-5, with D maybe TRBD1 (6 bases). Germline-derived CDR1 and CDR2 are KGHSH and LQKENI. The V end was cut by 1 base, the J end by 4 bases, with 7 bases between. This CDR3 has 13 residues. The CDR3, as DNA: TGTGCCAGCTCACCACAGGACAGAGAGACCCAGTACTTC. The encoded protein is CASSPQDRETQYF.

Only a few counts were recorded for this clonotype. This chain links TRBV6-4 with TRBJ1-5; 11 bases are shared with TRBD1. The CDR3 loop spans 15 amino acids. V lost 6 bases, J lost 6 bases, and 7 bases stayed unmatched. The germline gives CDR1 MRHNA, CDR2 SNTAGT. The DNA for the CDR3 is TGTGCCAGCAGATGCGGGACAGGGGGGCGTCAGCCCCAGCATTTT. It encodes CASRCGTGGRQPQHF.

This clonotype was counted only a few times. This chain joins TRBV20-1 and TRBJ2-5, with D maybe TRBD1 (5 bases). V lost 6 bases and J lost 2, with 7 bases in between. Germline loops: CDR1 DFQATT, CDR2 SNEGSKA (reference sequence). This CDR3 spans 11 amino acids. The DNA of the CDR3 is TGCAGTGCACGGACACAAGAGACCCAGTACTTC. Translating gives CSARTQETQYF.

The table lists this clonotype with many counts. The rearrangement links TRBV20-1 to TRBJ1-1; no definite D call. V gave up 0 bases and J gave up 7 bases, with 12 bases separating them. Germline V gene lookup returns CDR1 DFQATT and CDR2 SNEGSKA (reference sequence). The CDR3 spans 13 residues. CDR3 sequence: CSAREMGRVEAFF. As DNA, the CDR3 is TGCAGTGCTAGAGAGATGGGGAGGGTTGAAGCTTTCTTT.

This clonotype came up many times. CDR3 DNA: TGCGCCAGCAGCTTGGAGGGACAGGGTCGGTACGAGCAGTACTTC. As protein: CASSLEGQGRYEQYF. The rearrangement links TRBV5-1 to TRBJ2-7, with 9 bases that match TRBD1. V was clipped by 0 bases and J by 4 bases; unmatched bases: 5. CDR1 SGHRS and CDR2 YFSETQ come from the germline V gene. The CDR3 loop spans 15 amino acids.

This clonotype showed up just a few times. The chain carries TRBV28 and TRBJ1-2; D not resolved. The CDR3 runs to 15 residues. V lost 5 bases and J 3 bases, leaving 16 bases between the germline ends. Germline lookup yields CDR1 MDHEN and CDR2 SYDVKM. The DNA for the CDR3 is TGTGCCAGCAGTCGCGACGTAGGCACCTACTATGGCTACACCTTC. It specifies CASSRDVGTYYGYTF.

The sample holds many counts of this clonotype. The V call is TRBV4-1, the J call TRBJ2-7, with D possibly called TRBD1 or TRBD2 (5 bases each). This CDR3 is built from 15 residues. V lost 0 bases and J lost 3, with 12 bases in between. In germline, CDR1 is MGHRA, CDR2 YSYEKL. CDR3 residues: CASSQDAREFYEQYF. CDR3 nucleotides: TGCGCCAGCAGCCAAGATGCCAGGGAGTTCTACGAGCAGTACTTC.

This clonotype was picked up many times. The rearrangement links TRBV4-3 to TRBJ2-4; D remains ambiguous. CDR3 length: 19 amino acids. Trimming removed 1 base at V and 1 base at J, with 20 bases between. CDR1 LGHNA and CDR2 YSLEER come from the germline V gene. The CDR3 nucleotides are TGCGCCAGCAGCCAAGTAGGGTTCGGGCCCGAGGTGGCCAAAAACATTCAGTACTTC. The encoded protein is CASSQVGFGPEVAKNIQYF.

This clonotype was seen a handful of times. The V gene is TRBV5-4, the J gene TRBJ1-4; the D gene is possibly TRBD1 (6 bases). V was pared by 3 bases and J by 5 bases, with 14 bases between. Per the germline V gene, CDR1 is SGHNT and CDR2 is YYREEE (reference sequence). CDR3 size: 15 residues. CDR3 residues: CASSSRDTGNEKLFF. CDR3 in DNA: TGTGCCAGCAGCTCGCGGGACACGGGGAATGAAAAACTGTTTTTT. Based on the CDR3 plus reference TRBV5-4 and TRBJ1-4, the full variable domain is ETGVTQSPTHLIKTRGQQVTLRCSSQSGHNTVSWYQQALGQGPQFIFQYYREEENGRGNFPPRFSGLQFPNYSSELNVNALELDDSALYLCASSSRDTGNEKLFFGSGTQLSVL.

The chain has TRBV10-3 and TRBJ1-2; weak D call: TRBD1 (6 bases). The ends were cut back, 5 bases at V and 6 bases at J, with 16 bases in the middle. CDR3 size: 14 residues. Germline V CDR1 and CDR2: ENHRY, SYGVKD. The CDR3 loop is CAISFEQGIHGYTF. In DNA, the CDR3 is TGTGCCATCAGTTTCGAACAGGGAATCCATGGCTACACCTTC.

In this sample, this clonotype turned up many times. The chain links TRBV6-6 to TRBJ1-5, with D uncertain. The germline V gene has CDR1 MNHNY and CDR2 SVGAGI (reference sequence). Trimming removed 7 bases at V and 0 bases at J, with 7 bases between. CDR3 length equals 13 residues. Written as DNA, the CDR3 is TGTGCCAGCAATTGGTTTAGCAATCAGCCCCAGCATTTT. This sequence encodes CASNWFSNQPQHF.